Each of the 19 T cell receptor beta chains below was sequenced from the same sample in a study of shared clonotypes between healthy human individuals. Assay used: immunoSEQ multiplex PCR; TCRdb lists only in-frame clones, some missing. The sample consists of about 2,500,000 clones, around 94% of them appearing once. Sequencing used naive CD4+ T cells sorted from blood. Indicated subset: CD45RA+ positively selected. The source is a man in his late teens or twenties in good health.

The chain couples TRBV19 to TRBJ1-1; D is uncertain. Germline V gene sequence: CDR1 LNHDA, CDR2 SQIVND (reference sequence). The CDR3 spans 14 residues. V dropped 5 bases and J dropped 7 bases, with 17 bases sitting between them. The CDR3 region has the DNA TGTGCCAGTAGTTCCTCACGGCCGGGCCGTGAAGCTTTCTTT. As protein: CASSSSRPGREAFF.

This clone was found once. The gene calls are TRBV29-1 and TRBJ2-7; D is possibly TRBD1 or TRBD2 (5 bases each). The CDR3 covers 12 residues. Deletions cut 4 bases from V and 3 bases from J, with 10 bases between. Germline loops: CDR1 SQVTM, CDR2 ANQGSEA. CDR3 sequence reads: CSVVVGGYEQYF. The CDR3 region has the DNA TGCAGCGTTGTAGTTGGGGGCTACGAGCAGTACTTC.

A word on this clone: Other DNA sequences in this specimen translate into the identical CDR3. CDR3 DNA: TGTGCCAGCAGCCTAGGGGGTTCACCCCTCCACTTT. Its protein is CASSLGGSPLHF. V gene TRBV7-9 combines with J gene TRBJ1-6; D is possibly TRBD1 (6 bases). The CDR3 sequence is 12 residues long. From germline, CDR1 is SEHNR and CDR2 FQNEAQ (reference sequence). The ends were cut back, 5 bases at V and 9 bases at J, with 8 bases in the middle.

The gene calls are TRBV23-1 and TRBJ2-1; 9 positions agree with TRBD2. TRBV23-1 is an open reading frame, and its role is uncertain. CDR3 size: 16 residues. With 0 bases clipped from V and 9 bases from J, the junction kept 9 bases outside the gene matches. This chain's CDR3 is CASSQSISGRKGEQFF. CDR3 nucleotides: TGCGCCAGCAGTCAATCCATTAGCGGGAGAAAGGGTGAGCAGTTCTTC.

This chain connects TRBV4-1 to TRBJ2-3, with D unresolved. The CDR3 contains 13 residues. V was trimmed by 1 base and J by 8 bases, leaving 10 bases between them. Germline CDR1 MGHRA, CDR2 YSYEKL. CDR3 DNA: TGCGCCAGCAGCCAAGGACTTTCAGGTACGCAGTATTTT. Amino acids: CASSQGLSGTQYF.

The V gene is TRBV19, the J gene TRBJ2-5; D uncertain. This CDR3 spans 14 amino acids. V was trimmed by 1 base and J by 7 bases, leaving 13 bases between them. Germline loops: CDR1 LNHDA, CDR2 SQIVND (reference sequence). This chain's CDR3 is CASSIGGDSGTQYF. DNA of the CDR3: TGTGCCAGTAGTATAGGTGGGGATTCCGGGACCCAGTACTTC. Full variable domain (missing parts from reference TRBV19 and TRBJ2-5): DGGITQSPKYLFRKEGQNVTLSCEQNLNHDAMYWYRQDPGQGLRLIYYSQIVNDFQKGDIAEGYSVSREKKESFPLTVTSAQKNPTAFYLCASSIGGDSGTQYFGPGTRLLVL.

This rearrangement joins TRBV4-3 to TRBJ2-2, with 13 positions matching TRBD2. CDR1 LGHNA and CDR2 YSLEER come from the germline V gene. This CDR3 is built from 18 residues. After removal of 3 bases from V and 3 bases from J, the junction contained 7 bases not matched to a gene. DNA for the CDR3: TGCGCCAGCAGCCAGGCGACAGGACTAGCGGGAGACACCGGGGAGCTGTTTTTT. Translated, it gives CASSQATGLAGDTGELFF.

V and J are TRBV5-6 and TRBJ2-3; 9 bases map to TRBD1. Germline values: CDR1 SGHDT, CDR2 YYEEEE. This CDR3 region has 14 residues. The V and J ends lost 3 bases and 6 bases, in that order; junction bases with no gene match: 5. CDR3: CASSYDRGVDTQYF. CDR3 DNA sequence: TGTGCCAGCAGCTATGACAGGGGGGTGGATACGCAGTATTTT.

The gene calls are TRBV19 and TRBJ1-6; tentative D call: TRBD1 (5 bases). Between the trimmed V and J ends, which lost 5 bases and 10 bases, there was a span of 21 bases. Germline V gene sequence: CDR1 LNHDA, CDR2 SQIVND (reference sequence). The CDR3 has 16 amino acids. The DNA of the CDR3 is TGTGCCAGTAGTTTAACACCGGGACCGGGTCTGTCACCCCTCCACTTT. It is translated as CASSLTPGPGLSPLHF.

As DNA, the CDR3 is TGTGCCAGCTCACCACCGACTAGTCCCACGCAGTATTTT. It translates to CASSPPTSPTQYF. The chain joins TRBV18 to TRBJ2-3; possible D gene TRBD2, 6 bases. Per germline, CDR1 KGHSH and CDR2 LQKENI. The length of the CDR3 is 13 residues. Trimming pared 0 bases from V and 9 bases from J, leaving 10 bases between.

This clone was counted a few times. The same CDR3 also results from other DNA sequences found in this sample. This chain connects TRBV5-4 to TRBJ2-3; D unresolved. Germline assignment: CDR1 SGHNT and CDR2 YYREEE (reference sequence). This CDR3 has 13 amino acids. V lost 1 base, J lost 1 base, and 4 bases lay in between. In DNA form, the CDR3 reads TGTGCCAGCAGCTTGCAGGGCACAGATACGCAGTATTTT. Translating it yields CASSLQGTDTQYF.

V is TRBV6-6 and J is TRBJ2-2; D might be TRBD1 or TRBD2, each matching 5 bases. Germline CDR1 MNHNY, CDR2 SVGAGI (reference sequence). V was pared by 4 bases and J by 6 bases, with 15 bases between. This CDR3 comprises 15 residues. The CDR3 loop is CASSSLGEIPGELFF. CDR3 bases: TGTGCCAGCAGTTCATTAGGGGAGATCCCCGGGGAGCTGTTTTTT.

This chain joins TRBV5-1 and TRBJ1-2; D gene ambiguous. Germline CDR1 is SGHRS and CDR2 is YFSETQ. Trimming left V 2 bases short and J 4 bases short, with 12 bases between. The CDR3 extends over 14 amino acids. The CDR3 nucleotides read TGCGCCAGCAGCTTTGACGTAACGACCTATGGCTACACCTTC. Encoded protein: CASSFDVTTYGYTF.

CDR3 loop: CASRGEGQATSTEAFF. The CDR3 coding sequence is TGTGCCAGTCGGGGAGAGGGACAGGCAACTTCCACTGAAGCTTTCTTT. The gene calls are TRBV27 and TRBJ1-1, with TRBD1 matching 8 bases. Germline V lookup: CDR1 MNHEY, CDR2 SMNVEV (reference sequence). This CDR3 has 16 residues. With 9 bases clipped from V and 4 bases from J, the junction kept 16 bases outside the gene matches.

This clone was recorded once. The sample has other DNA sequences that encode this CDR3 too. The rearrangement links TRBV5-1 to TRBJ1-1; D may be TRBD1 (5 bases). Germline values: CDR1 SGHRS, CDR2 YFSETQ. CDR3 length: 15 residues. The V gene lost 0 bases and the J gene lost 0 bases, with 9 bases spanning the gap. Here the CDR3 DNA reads TGCGCCAGCAGCTTGGGGGGCTCGATGAACACTGAAGCTTTCTTT. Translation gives CASSLGGSMNTEAFF. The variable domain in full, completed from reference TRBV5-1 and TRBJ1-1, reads KAGVTQTPRYLIKTRGQQVTLSCSPISGHRSVSWYQQTPGQGLQFLFEYFSETQRNKGNFPGRFSGRQFSNSRSEMNVSTLELGDSALYLCASSLGGSMNTEAFFGQGTRLTVV.

CDR3: CASSDPGTGVLGYTF. For the CDR3, the DNA is TGTGCCAGCAGCGACCCCGGGACAGGAGTACTTGGCTACACCTTC. The chain links TRBV6-1 to TRBJ1-2; TRBD1 matches at 8 bases. Germline V gene data show CDR1 as MNHNS and CDR2 as SASEGT. Germline trimming cut 6 bases from V and 7 bases from J; bases unmatched to any gene: 13. This CDR3 is built from 15 residues.

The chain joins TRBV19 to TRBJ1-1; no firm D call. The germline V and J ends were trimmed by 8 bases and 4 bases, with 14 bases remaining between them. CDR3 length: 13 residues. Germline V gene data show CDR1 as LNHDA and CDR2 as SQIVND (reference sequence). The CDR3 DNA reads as TGTGCCAGTTCCACCATGAGAGGCACTGAAGCTTTCTTT. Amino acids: CASSTMRGTEAFF.

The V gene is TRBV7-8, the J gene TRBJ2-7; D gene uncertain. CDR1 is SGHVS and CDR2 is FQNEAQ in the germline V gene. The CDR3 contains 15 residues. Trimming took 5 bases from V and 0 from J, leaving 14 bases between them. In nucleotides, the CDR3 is TGTGCCAGCAGCCGAAACAGAATAAGCTCCTACGAGCAGTACTTC. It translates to CASSRNRISSYEQYF.

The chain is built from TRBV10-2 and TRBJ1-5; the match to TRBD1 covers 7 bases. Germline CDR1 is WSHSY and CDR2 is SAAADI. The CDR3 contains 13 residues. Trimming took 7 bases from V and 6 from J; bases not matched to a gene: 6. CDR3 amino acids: CASKTGSSQPQHF. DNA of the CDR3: TGCGCCAGCAAGACAGGGTCAAGTCAGCCCCAGCATTTT.